The rows below give T cell receptor beta chains drawn from one sample of a study of blood T cell repertoires in COVID-19. Sequencing was performed with immunoSEQ multiplex PCR; in TCRdb, only in-frame clones are kept and a portion is missing. The sample has tens of thousands of clones; roughly 87% are singletons. Sequenced: peripheral blood. The receptors originated from a woman aged 80 or older with active or convalescent COVID-19. The CDR3 runs from the conserved cysteine through the conserved F or W. Fields, in order: D gene, J gene, clone size, CDR3 length, V gene, CDR3 protein, CDR3 DNA. The D gene is left open where the match is weak. The listing skips clone size in some rows; elsewhere it reads once, few, many or a size class.

NA	TRBJ1-4	NA	13	TRBV15	CATSGGSREKLFF	TGTGCCACCAGCGGCGGAAGTCGTGAAAAACTGTTTTTT
NA	TRBJ2-3	NA	15	TRBV7-2	CASSFQLGFTDTQYF	TGTGCCAGCAGCTTCCAACTAGGTTTCACAGATACGCAGTATTTT
NA	TRBJ2-6	NA	16	TRBV15	CATSRTGPPGANVLTF	TGTGCCACCAGCAGGACAGGCCCTCCTGGGGCCAACGTCCTGACTTTC
TRBD1	TRBJ1-6	NA	15	TRBV18	CASSAYGTGESPLHF	TGTGCCAGCTCCGCGTATGGGACAGGGGAATCACCCCTCCACTTT
TRBD2	TRBJ2-7	NA	13	TRBV7-3	CASSVSGGYEQYF	TGTGCCAGCAGCGTTTCGGGGGGCTACGAGCAGTACTTC
TRBD1	TRBJ1-1	few	17	TRBV18	CASSPPLGSQGVPEAFF	TGTGCCAGCTCACCACCATTAGGATCACAGGGGGTCCCTGAAGCTTTCTTT
TRBD1	TRBJ2-5	NA	16	TRBV19	CASSISGYRGRETQYF	TGTGCCAGTAGTATAAGTGGGTACAGGGGGCGGGAGACCCAGTACTTC
NA	TRBJ2-3	NA	16	TRBV18	CASSPQGTPTPDTQYF	TGTGCCAGCTCACCACAGGGGACTCCGACCCCGGATACGCAGTATTTT
NA	TRBJ2-3	NA	16	TRBV24-1	CATSASAPPPLDTQYF	TGTGCCACCAGTGCCAGCGCTCCCCCCCCCTTAGATACGCAGTATTTT
NA	TRBJ2-2	NA	15	TRBV27	CASSFARPNTGELFF	TGTGCCAGCTCTTTTGCTAGACCGAACACCGGGGAGCTGTTTTTT
TRBD1	TRBJ1-1	once	16	TRBV28	CASSFGTGDLNTEAFF	TGTGCCAGCAGTTTTGGGACAGGGGACCTGAACACTGAAGCTTTCTTT
NA	TRBJ1-1	NA	14	TRBV9	CASSVAAGNTEAFF	TGTGCCAGCAGCGTAGCGGCAGGGAACACTGAAGCTTTCTTT
TRBD1	TRBJ1-1	NA	16	TRBV5-1	CASSDWDRGLNTEAFF	TGCGCCAGCAGCGACTGGGACAGGGGGCTGAACACTGAAGCTTTCTTT
NA	TRBJ2-5	NA	13	TRBV2	CASSGLRGETQYF	TGTGCCAGCAGCGGACTTCGAGGAGAGACCCAGTACTTC
NA	TRBJ2-7	NA	15	TRBV6-2/TRBV6-3	CASSYLDSVGYEQYF	TGTGCCAGCAGTTACCTCGACAGCGTGGGGTACGAGCAGTACTTC
TRBD1	TRBJ1-2	few	11	TRBV7-3	CASSSTGAHTF	TGTGCCAGCAGCTCGACAGGGGCGCACACCTTC
NA	TRBJ1-1	NA	14	TRBV30	CAWSALSPGTEAFF	TGTGCCTGGAGTGCCCTATCTCCGGGGACTGAAGCTTTCTTT
NA	TRBJ2-2	NA	16	TRBV12-5	CASGLGTSWVVGELFF	TGTGCTAGTGGTTTAGGGACATCCTGGGTGGTCGGGGAGCTGTTTTTT
TRBD1	TRBJ1-1	NA	18	TRBV6-2/TRBV6-3	CASSYSPGQGPMNTEAFF	TGTGCCAGCAGTTACTCTCCGGGACAGGGGCCTATGAACACTGAAGCTTTCTTT
NA	TRBJ2-2	NA	14	TRBV30	CAWSVTGPTGELFF	TGTGCCTGGAGTGTAACGGGTCCCACCGGGGAGCTGTTTTTT
NA	TRBJ2-6	NA	19	TRBV4-1	CASSQEFRGGRSGANVLTF	TGCGCCAGCAGCCAAGAGTTTCGCGGGGGCCGCTCTGGGGCCAACGTCCTGACTTTC
NA	TRBJ2-1	NA	13	TRBV12-3/TRBV12-4	CASSFHRVNEQFF	TGTGCCAGCAGTTTCCACAGGGTGAATGAGCAGTTCTTC
TRBD2	TRBJ2-7	NA	16	TRBV5-1	CASSTRAGGDQYEQYF	TGCGCCAGCAGCACTCGGGCGGGGGGCGATCAGTACGAGCAGTACTTC
NA	TRBJ2-1	once	13	TRBV3-1/TRBV3-2	CASSQRGYNEQFF	TGTGCCAGCAGCCAGCGGGGTTACAATGAGCAGTTCTTC
NA	TRBJ1-2	few	12	TRBV5-5	CASSLAGGGYTF	TGTGCCAGCAGCTTGGCGGGGGGCGGCTACACCTTC
TRBD2	TRBJ2-5	NA	16	TRBV3-1/TRBV3-2	CASSQQRSGGALTQYF	TGTGCCAGCAGCCAACAGCGTAGCGGGGGGGCGTTGACCCAGTACTTC
TRBD1	TRBJ2-1	NA	13	TRBV10-1	CASSRDREMEQFF	TGCGCCAGCAGTCGGGACAGGGAGATGGAGCAGTTCTTC